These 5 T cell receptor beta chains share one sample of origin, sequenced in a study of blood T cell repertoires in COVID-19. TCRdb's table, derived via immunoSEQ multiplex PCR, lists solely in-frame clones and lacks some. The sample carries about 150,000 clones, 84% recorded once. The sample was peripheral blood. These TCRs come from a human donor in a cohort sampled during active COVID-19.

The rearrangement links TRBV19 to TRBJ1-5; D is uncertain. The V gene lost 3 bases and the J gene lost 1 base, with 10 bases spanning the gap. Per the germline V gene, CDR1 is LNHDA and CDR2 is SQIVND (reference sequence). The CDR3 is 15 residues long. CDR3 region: CASSISPWSNQPQHF. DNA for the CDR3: TGTGCCAGTAGTATTAGTCCCTGGAGCAATCAGCCCCAGCATTTT.

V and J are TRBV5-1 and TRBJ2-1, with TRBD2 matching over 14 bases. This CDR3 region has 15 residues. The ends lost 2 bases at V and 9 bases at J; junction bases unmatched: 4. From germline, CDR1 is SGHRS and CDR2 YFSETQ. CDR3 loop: CASSLGTSGGSEQFF. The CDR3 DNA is TGCGCCAGCAGCTTAGGGACTAGCGGGGGAAGTGAGCAGTTCTTC.

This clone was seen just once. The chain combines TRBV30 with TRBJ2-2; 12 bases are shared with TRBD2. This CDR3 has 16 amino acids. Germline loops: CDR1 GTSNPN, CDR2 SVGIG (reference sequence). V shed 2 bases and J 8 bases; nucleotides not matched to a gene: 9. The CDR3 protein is CAWSTRLAGGSGELFF. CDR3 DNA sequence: TGTGCCTGGAGTACGAGGCTAGCGGGAGGGTCAGGGGAGCTGTTTTTT.

This chain's CDR3 is CASSSRRDRTIGGYGYTF. For the CDR3, the DNA is TGTGCCAGCAGCTCCCGTAGAGACAGGACAATCGGCGGCTATGGCTACACCTTC. V usage is TRBV13 and J usage is TRBJ1-2; tentative D call: TRBD1 (6 bases). In germline, CDR1 is PRHDT, CDR2 FYEKMQ (reference sequence). The CDR3 has 18 residues. V lost 4 bases and J 4 bases, leaving 25 bases between the germline ends.

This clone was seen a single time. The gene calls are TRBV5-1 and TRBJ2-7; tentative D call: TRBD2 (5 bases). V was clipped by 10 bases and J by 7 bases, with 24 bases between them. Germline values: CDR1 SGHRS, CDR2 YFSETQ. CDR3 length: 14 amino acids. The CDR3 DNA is TGCGCCGGACGGCCGGGTGGAGGCGTGGGTGAGCAGTACTTC. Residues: CAGRPGGGVGEQYF.